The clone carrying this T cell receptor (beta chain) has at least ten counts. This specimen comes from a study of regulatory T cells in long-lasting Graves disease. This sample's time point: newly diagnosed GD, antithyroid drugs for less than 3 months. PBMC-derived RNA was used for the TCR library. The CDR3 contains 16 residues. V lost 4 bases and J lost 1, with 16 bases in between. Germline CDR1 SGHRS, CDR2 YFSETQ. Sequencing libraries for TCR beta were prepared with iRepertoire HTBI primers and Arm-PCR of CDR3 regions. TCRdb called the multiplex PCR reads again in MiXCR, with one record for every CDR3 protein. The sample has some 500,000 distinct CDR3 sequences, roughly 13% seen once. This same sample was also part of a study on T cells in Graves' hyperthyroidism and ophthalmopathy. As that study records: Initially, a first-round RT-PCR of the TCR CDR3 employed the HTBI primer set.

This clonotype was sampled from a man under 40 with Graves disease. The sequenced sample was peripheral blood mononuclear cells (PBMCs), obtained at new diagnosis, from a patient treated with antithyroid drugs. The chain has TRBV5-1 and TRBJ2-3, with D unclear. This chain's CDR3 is CASSPGVVTGTDTQYF. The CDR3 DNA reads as TGCGCCAGCAGCCCTGGTGTGGTCACGGGCACAGATACGCAGTATTTT.